This T cell receptor beta chain was profiled in a study of T-cell memory formation after mild COVID-19. Study in general: In these data, TCR clusters were largely donor specific. Points from the study as a whole: Pre-infection memory showed some responding clones, and this suggested that cross-reactive memory joined. Whereas later expanders leaned CD4+, clones contracting day 15 to 85 showed a balanced CD4/CD8 makeup.

Each CDR3 protein is one row after TCRdb ran MiXCR on the 5' RACE reads. The table lists around 440,000 distinct CDR3 sequences, roughly 20% of them singletons. In regard to this clonotype: Its antigen is unidentified. A read error may produce the germline difference seen at one junction end.

This TCR derives from an adult woman who had mild COVID-19 (a few samples of this study predate the infection). Cell type and time point are not known. Sequenced input: PBMCs or a T cell subset sorted from them (not recorded which).

The CDR3 reads CLSAGGMQYGYTF. CDR3 nucleotides: TGCCTAAGCGCGGGGGGTATGCAGTATGGCTACACCTTC. V is TRBV12-3 or TRBV12-4 and J is TRBJ1-2; weak D call: TRBD1 (5 bases). This CDR3 contains 13 residues.